This TCR beta chain was recovered during a study of technical replicates of blood from several donors (TCRdb year 2017). V is cut back by 4 bases and J by 9 bases, with 13 bases in the junction unmatched. The CDR3 measures 17 amino acids from cysteine to phenylalanine. The kept DNA is CDR3 alone, 51 bases in frame from the first base. CDR1 and CDR2 (MRHNA, SNTAGT) derive from the germline V gene. A note on this clone: The antigen it binds to is not known. The sample holds no much larger clone one base away, and base qualities are not on file.

The protocol used for the library was the immunoSEQ multiplex PCR assay. TCRdb provides this immuneACCESS table in a form limited to in-frame rearrangements. Some clones are lacking; in checked studies, under half of them reflect an unresolved V gene, and why the rest are absent is not known. Present in this sample are 60,000 to 90,000 clones, nearly 98% of which were seen just once. The top ten constitute 0.18% of the sample. Recombination linked TRBV6-4 to TRBJ2-7; 15 junctional bases match TRBD2. The TCR comes from a human donor in good health. Sequenced material: T cells isolated from PBMCs. The DNA reads as follows: TGTGCCAGCAGTGTCACACGGTGGACTAGCGGGAGGGCCGGGCAGTACTTC. This encodes CASSVTRWTSGRAGQYF.